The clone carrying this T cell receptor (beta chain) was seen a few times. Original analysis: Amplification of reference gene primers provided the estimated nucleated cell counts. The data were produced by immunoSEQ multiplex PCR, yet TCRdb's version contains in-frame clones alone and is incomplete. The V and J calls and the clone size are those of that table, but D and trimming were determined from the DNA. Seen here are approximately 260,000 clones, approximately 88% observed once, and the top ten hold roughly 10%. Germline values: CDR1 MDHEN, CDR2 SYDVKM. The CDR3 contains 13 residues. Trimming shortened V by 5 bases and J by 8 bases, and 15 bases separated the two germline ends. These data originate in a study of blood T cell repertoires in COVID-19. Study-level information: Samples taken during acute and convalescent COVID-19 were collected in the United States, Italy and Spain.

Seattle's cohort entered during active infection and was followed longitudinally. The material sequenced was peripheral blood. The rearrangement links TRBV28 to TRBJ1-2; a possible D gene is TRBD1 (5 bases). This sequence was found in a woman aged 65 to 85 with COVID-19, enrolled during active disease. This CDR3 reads CASSPGTAGGYTF. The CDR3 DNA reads TGTGCCAGCAGTCCCGGGACTGCTGGAGGCTACACCTTC.